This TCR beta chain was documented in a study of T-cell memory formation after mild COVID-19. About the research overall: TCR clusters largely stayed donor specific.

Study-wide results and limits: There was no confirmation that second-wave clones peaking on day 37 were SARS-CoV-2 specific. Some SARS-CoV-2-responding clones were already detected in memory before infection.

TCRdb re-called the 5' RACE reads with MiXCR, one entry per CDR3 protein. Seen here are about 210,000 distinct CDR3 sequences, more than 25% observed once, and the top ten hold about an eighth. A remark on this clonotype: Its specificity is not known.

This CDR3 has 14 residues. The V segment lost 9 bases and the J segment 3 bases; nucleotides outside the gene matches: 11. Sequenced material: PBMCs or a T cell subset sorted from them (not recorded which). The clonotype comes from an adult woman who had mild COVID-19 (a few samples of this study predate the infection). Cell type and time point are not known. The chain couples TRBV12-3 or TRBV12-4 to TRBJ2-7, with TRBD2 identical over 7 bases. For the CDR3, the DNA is TGTGCCAGTCTCGCCAGCGGGAAGAGCTACGAGCAGTACTTC. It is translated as CASLASGKSYEQYF.